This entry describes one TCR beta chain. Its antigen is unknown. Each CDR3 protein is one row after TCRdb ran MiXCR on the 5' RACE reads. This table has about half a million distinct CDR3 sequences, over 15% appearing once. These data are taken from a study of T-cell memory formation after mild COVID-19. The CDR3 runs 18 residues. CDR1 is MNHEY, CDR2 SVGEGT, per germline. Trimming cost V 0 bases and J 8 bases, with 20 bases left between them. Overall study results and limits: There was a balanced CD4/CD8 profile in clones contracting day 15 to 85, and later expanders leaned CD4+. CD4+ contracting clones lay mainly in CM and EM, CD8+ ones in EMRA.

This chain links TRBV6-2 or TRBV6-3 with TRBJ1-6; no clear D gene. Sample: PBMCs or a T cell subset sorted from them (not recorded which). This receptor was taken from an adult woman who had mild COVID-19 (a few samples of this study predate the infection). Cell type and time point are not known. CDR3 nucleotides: TGTGCCAGCAGTTACTCGAAGGTTAAGGGTATTCGGGATTCACCCCTCCACTTT. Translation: CASSYSKVKGIRDSPLHF.